The 10 T cell receptor beta chains in this list originate from one sample, sequenced in a study of cytomegalovirus exposure and HLA in healthy donors. PCR used 60 Vbeta primers and 13 Jbeta primers. Measured with immunoSEQ multiplex PCR; TCRdb has only the in-frame clones, and not every one. The sample lists about 140,000 clones, around 72% seen once, with 1.3% in the top ten. The sample taken for sequencing was PBMCs. The source is a middle-aged woman in good health and CMV-seronegative.

V is TRBV6-1 and J is TRBJ1-1, with 10 bases that match TRBD1. Germline-derived CDR1 and CDR2 are MNHNS and SASEGT. The length of the CDR3 is 15 residues. After removal of 3 bases from V and 3 bases from J, the junction contained 4 bases not matched to a gene. In nucleotides, the CDR3 is TGTGCCAGCAGTGAGACAGGGGGCCCGGACACTGAAGCTTTCTTT. This translates into CASSETGGPDTEAFF.

V usage is TRBV28 and J usage is TRBJ2-2; 8 bases are shared with TRBD2. Germline V lookup: CDR1 MDHEN, CDR2 SYDVKM. The CDR3 loop spans 16 amino acids. Germline trimming cut 5 bases from V and 0 bases from J; bases unmatched to any gene: 5. As DNA, the CDR3 is TGTGCCAGCAGTACCAATAGCGGGGCGAACACCGGGGAGCTGTTTTTT. Translated: CASSTNSGANTGELFF.

This clone is a singleton in its sample. This chain uses TRBV6-1 with TRBJ2-2; D ambiguous. This CDR3 contains 15 residues. V was cut by 6 bases and J by 1 base, with 12 bases left in between. Per germline, CDR1 MNHNS and CDR2 SASEGT. The CDR3 region has the DNA TGTGCCAGCAGCCAACAGAGCCTGAACACCGGGGAGCTGTTTTTT. Its translation is CASSQQSLNTGELFF.

This chain links TRBV6-1 with TRBJ1-2; D remains unclear. Trimming stripped 3 bases from V and 2 bases from J, with 10 bases between. This CDR3 comprises 14 residues. Germline CDR1 is MNHNS and CDR2 is SASEGT. The CDR3 DNA reads as TGTGCCAGCAGTGAGGCAACCCTCAACTATGGCTACACCTTC. Translating it yields CASSEATLNYGYTF.

The rearrangement joins TRBV5-1 to TRBJ2-6, with TRBD1 matching over 8 bases. Losses at the gene ends were 3 bases for V and 0 bases for J; bases not matched to a gene: 11. Germline V gene sequence: CDR1 SGHRS, CDR2 YFSETQ. The CDR3 contains 19 residues. The CDR3 region is CASSWTDRASISGANVLTF. CDR3 coding DNA: TGCGCCAGCAGCTGGACGGACAGGGCTTCTATCTCTGGGGCCAACGTCCTGACTTTC.

The chain links TRBV29-1 to TRBJ2-5, with 8 positions matching TRBD1. V gave up 5 bases and J gave up 5 bases; unmatched junction bases: 4. CDR3 size: 12 residues. Germline V CDR1 and CDR2: SQVTM, ANQGSEA. The CDR3 region is CSVQGAQETQYF. In DNA, the CDR3 is TGCAGCGTTCAGGGGGCGCAGGAGACCCAGTACTTC.

The chain links TRBV7-3 to TRBJ2-3, with D maybe TRBD1 (6 bases). The germline V gene has CDR1 SGHTA and CDR2 FQGTGA. Trimming cost V 4 bases and J 2 bases, with 10 bases left between them. The CDR3 is 14 residues long. CDR3 nucleotides: TGTGCCAGCAGCTCGACAGGTTACACAGATACGCAGTATTTT. Translated: CASSSTGYTDTQYF.

The chain links TRBV29-1 to TRBJ1-3; the D gene is possibly TRBD1 (6 bases). The V end lost 6 bases, the J end lost 0 bases, and 12 bases lay between the germline ends. Germline CDR1 reads SQVTM; CDR2 reads ANQGSEA. The CDR3 covers 14 residues. The CDR3 sequence is CSVKWTASGNTIYF. The DNA of the CDR3 is TGCAGCGTCAAATGGACAGCCTCTGGAAACACCATATATTTT.

The rearrangement uses TRBV18 and TRBJ2-3, with 13 bases aligning to TRBD2. The V and J ends lost 4 bases and 4 bases, in that order; junction bases with no gene match: 5. CDR3 size: 16 residues. Germline-derived CDR1 and CDR2 are KGHSH and LQKENI. The CDR3 protein is CASSHTSGGASDTQYF. The CDR3 coding sequence is TGTGCCAGCTCACACACTAGCGGGGGGGCCTCAGATACGCAGTATTTT.

This chain uses TRBV7-7 with TRBJ1-1, with 8 bases aligning to TRBD1. Germline lookup yields CDR1 SSHAT and CDR2 FNYEAQ (reference sequence). This CDR3 region has 13 residues. DNA for the CDR3: TGTGCTAGCTACGGCAGGGGGCTACCTGAAGCTTTCTTT. This codes for CASYGRGLPEAFF.